This record concerns one T cell receptor (beta chain) sequence. The data were taken from a study of T cell repertoires in cytomegalovirus infection. The junction had 9 bases not matched to a gene; V was cut back by 4 bases and J by 2 bases. Germline V gives CDR1 DFQATT, CDR2 SNEGSKA (reference sequence). The CDR3 is made up of 15 amino acids. TCRdb re-analysed the reads in MiXCR, keeping a single row per CDR3 protein. Among 170,000 or so distinct CDR3 sequences listed, approximately 18% were seen once. This sequence originates from a human donor in good health (CMV status not recorded). Some clones in this sample may be carry-over from other donors' samples. Sequencing input: CD8+ T cells from PBMCs. The chain combines TRBV20-1 with TRBJ1-2, with 8 bases that match TRBD1. In DNA, the CDR3 is TGCAGTGCTATAGCGTGGGACAGGAAAAACTATGGCTACACCTTC. Protein sequence: CSAIAWDRKNYGYTF.